This is a list of T cell receptor beta chains from one sample in a study of T cell responses to AZD1222 COVID-19 vaccine. Sequencing was performed with immunoSEQ multiplex PCR; in TCRdb, only in-frame clones are kept and a portion is missing. Counted here are 46,000 or so clones, about 90% occurring once; the ten biggest clones make up 30% to 45%. The source was peripheral blood, collected 28 days after the second AZD1222 dose. These receptors were taken from an adult who received the AZD1222 COVID-19 vaccine. Both conserved end residues are part of each CDR3.

V gene	J gene	CDR3 protein
TRBV5-6	TRBJ1-2	CASSPGVGYGYTF
TRBV19	TRBJ1-6	CASSAKGTAYNSPLHF
TRBV4-1	TRBJ1-1	CASSQDLDLRVGTEAFF
TRBV3-1/TRBV3-2	TRBJ2-5	CASRQAGRGKETQYF
TRBV15	TRBJ1-5	CATSSGGSSLPQHF
TRBV19	TRBJ1-5	CASTQGTEPQHF
TRBV12-3/TRBV12-4	TRBJ1-1	CASRGQMTEAFF
TRBV7-2	TRBJ2-1	CASSLVAGRSYNEQFF
TRBV11-3	TRBJ2-1	CASSSGSYNEQFF
TRBV4-2	TRBJ2-1	CASSQDSPLISYNEQFF
TRBV5-8	TRBJ2-3	CASSSTGNPTDTQYF
TRBV3-1/TRBV3-2	TRBJ1-4	CASSGRDHLDFEKLFF
TRBV7-2	TRBJ2-7	CASSASVVSSYEQYF
TRBV6-2/TRBV6-3	TRBJ2-5	CASTPSTGFETQYF
TRBV6-1	TRBJ1-1	CASSEFRFTEAFF
TRBV2	TRBJ1-5	CASRAEYSNQPQHF
TRBV15	TRBJ1-1	CATRNSRGRFTEAFF
TRBV7-9	TRBJ2-2	CASSTSRGPTGELFF
TRBV7-9	TRBJ1-2	CASSFGGDGYTF
TRBV27	TRBJ2-5	CASRPGAVGETQYF
TRBV9	TRBJ2-5	CASTLDQGKQETQYF
TRBV12-3/TRBV12-4	TRBJ1-2	CASSLHGSYGYTF
TRBV7-9	TRBJ1-6	CASSVSGESPLHF
TRBV5-6	TRBJ2-5	CASSLTGLETQYF
TRBV4-3	TRBJ2-2	CASSQELALIDGELFF
TRBV19	TRBJ1-4	CASSGTGDTTNEKLFF